The 24 T cell receptor beta chains below were found in one sample sequenced in a study of T cell responses to AZD1222 COVID-19 vaccine. Produced via immunoSEQ multiplex PCR; TCRdb's table is partial and in-frame only. This sample has 100,000 to 150,000 clones, with 90% found just once. Here the sequenced sample was peripheral blood, taken on day 0 of AZD1222 vaccination. The receptors come from an adult in good health.

This clone was recorded only once. The J gene is TRBJ2-7, the V gene TRBV4-1; 7 bases fit TRBD2. Trimming cost V 1 base and J 4 bases; bases outside gene matches: 10. CDR1 and CDR2 from the germline V gene are MGHRA and YSYEKL. This CDR3 has 16 amino acids. CDR3: CASSQGRGSGRYEQYF. For the CDR3, the DNA is TGCGCCAGCAGCCAAGGAAGGGGTAGCGGGCGGTACGAGCAGTACTTC.

The chain uses TRBV7-2 and TRBJ1-2; a possible D gene is TRBD1 (5 bases). V was shortened by 2 bases and J by 5 bases, with 15 bases between the two germline ends. The CDR3 covers 15 residues. Germline values: CDR1 SGHTA, CDR2 FQGNSA. CDR3 region: CASSLNGGGSYGYTF. In DNA, the CDR3 is TGTGCCAGCAGCTTAAATGGGGGGGGATCTTATGGCTACACCTTC.

The chain recombines TRBV18 with TRBJ1-1; D not resolved. V gave up 1 base and J gave up 3 bases, with 6 bases separating them. CDR3 length equals 13 residues. Germline CDR1 KGHSH, CDR2 LQKENI. The CDR3 protein is CASSPHRDTEAFF. CDR3 sequence (DNA): TGTGCCAGCTCACCACACCGGGACACTGAAGCTTTCTTT. Filled out from reference TRBV18 and TRBJ1-1, the complete variable domain reads NAGVMQNPRHLVRRRGQEARLRCSPMKGHSHVYWYRQLPEEGLKFMVYLQKENIIDESGMPKERFSAEFPKEGPSILRIQQVVRGDSAAYFCASSPHRDTEAFFGQGTRLTVV.

This clone was recorded once. CDR3 region: CASSLSSSGRVGEQFF. In DNA, the CDR3 is TGTGCCAGCAGCCTCTCCTCTAGCGGGAGAGTAGGGGAGCAGTTCTTC. This sequence joins TRBV28 and TRBJ2-1, with 10 bases fitting TRBD2. The CDR3 covers 16 residues. With V trimmed by 6 bases and J by 10 bases, 15 bases remained unmatched. Per the germline V gene, CDR1 is MDHEN and CDR2 is SYDVKM.

The V gene is TRBV7-2, the J gene TRBJ2-2; no clear D. Germline CDR1 reads SGHTA; CDR2 reads FQGNSA. With 6 bases removed from V and 0 bases from J, the gap between germline ends came to 14 bases. CDR3 length: 16 amino acids. CDR3 residues: CASRPNQAANTGELFF. The CDR3 coding sequence is TGTGCCAGCAGACCAAACCAGGCGGCGAACACCGGGGAGCTGTTTTTT.

The chain recombines TRBV2 with TRBJ1-3; weak D call: TRBD1 (5 bases). Trimming took 0 bases from V and 5 from J, leaving 17 bases between them. The CDR3 is 17 amino acids. CDR1 is SNHLY, CDR2 FYNNEI, per germline. CDR3: CASSEAVTGLGRNTIYF. CDR3 bases: TGTGCCAGCAGTGAAGCGGTGACCGGGTTGGGGCGAAACACCATATATTTT.

The count of this clone is one. V is TRBV7-9 and J is TRBJ2-2; D not resolved. The CDR3 is made up of 13 amino acids. The V gene lost 7 bases and the J gene lost 0 bases, with 6 bases spanning the gap. Per the germline V gene, CDR1 is SEHNR and CDR2 is FQNEAQ (reference sequence). CDR3: CASTRPNTGELFF. The CDR3 coding sequence is TGTGCCAGCACACGGCCGAACACCGGGGAGCTGTTTTTT.

V gene TRBV27 combines with J gene TRBJ2-1; TRBD1 matches at 9 bases. Germline V gene lookup returns CDR1 MNHEY and CDR2 SMNVEV (reference sequence). The CDR3 has 15 residues. The V gene end was trimmed by 5 bases and the J gene end by 0 bases; junction bases not matched to a gene: 2. CDR3 loop: CASSGTGSSYNEQFF. The CDR3 coding sequence is TGTGCCAGCAGTGGGACAGGGAGCTCCTACAATGAGCAGTTCTTC.

The chain combines TRBV4-1 with TRBJ1-4; D might be TRBD1 (5 bases). Germline CDR1 and CDR2: MGHRA and YSYEKL. Between the trimmed V and J ends, which lost 2 bases and 5 bases, there was a span of 18 bases. The length of the CDR3 is 17 residues. Here the CDR3 reads CASSQHTEGPQNEKLFF. The CDR3 nucleotides are TGCGCCAGCAGCCAACACACCGAGGGACCACAGAATGAAAAACTGTTTTTT.

V gene TRBV9 combines with J gene TRBJ2-1; TRBD1 matches at 7 bases. V gave up 0 bases and J gave up 4 bases; unmatched junction bases: 4. CDR1 SGDLS and CDR2 YYNGEE come from the germline V gene. This CDR3 region has 15 residues. As DNA, the CDR3 is TGTGCCAGCAGCGTAGGGGACAGAGGTTACAATGAGCAGTTCTTC. Translated: CASSVGDRGYNEQFF.

CDR3 in amino acids: CASSLVGESGNTIYF. The CDR3 bases are TGTGCCAGCAGCTTGGTTGGGGAGTCTGGAAACACCATATATTTT. This rearrangement joins TRBV5-4 to TRBJ1-3, with no clear D. With 0 bases removed from V and 1 base from J, the gap between germline ends came to 8 bases. Germline CDR1 SGHNT, CDR2 YYREEE (reference sequence). The CDR3 spans 15 residues.

The chain couples TRBV25-1 to TRBJ2-1; no reliable D call. Trimming took 3 bases from V and 0 from J, leaving 0 bases between them. The germline gives CDR1 MGHDK, CDR2 SYGVNS. The CDR3 loop spans 12 amino acids. The CDR3: CASSDSYNEQFF. The CDR3 DNA sequence: TGTGCCAGCAGTGACTCCTACAATGAGCAGTTCTTC.

This clone was counted a single time. The chain joins TRBV19 to TRBJ2-1, with D perhaps assigned TRBD1 or TRBD2 (5 bases each). With 7 bases removed from V and 4 bases from J, the gap between germline ends came to 14 bases. CDR1 LNHDA and CDR2 SQIVND come from the germline V gene (reference sequence). The CDR3 totals 14 residues. The CDR3 sequence is CASKRGMGYNEQFF. Written as DNA, the CDR3 is TGTGCCAGTAAGAGGGGAATGGGATACAATGAGCAGTTCTTC.

Regarding this clone: Other DNA sequences from this sample encode an identical CDR3 as well. The gene calls are TRBV5-6 and TRBJ2-7; 9 nucleotides line up with TRBD1. The V and J ends lost 4 bases and 4 bases, in that order; junction bases with no gene match: 6. The CDR3 length is 14 residues. Per germline, CDR1 SGHDT and CDR2 YYEEEE. The CDR3 DNA sequence: TGTGCCAGCAGCCTCGGACAGGGGAGGTACGAGCAGTACTTC. It translates to CASSLGQGRYEQYF. Combining the CDR3 with reference TRBV5-6 and TRBJ2-7 gives the whole variable domain DAGVTQSPTHLIKTRGQQVTLRCSPKSGHDTVSWYQQALGQGPQFIFQYYEEEERQRGNFPDRFSGHQFPNYSSELNVNALLLGDSALYLCASSLGQGRYEQYFGPGTRLTVT.

CDR3 DNA: TGTGCCAGCAGCTTGCGGAGCTCCTACAATGAGCAGTTCTTC. Translated, it gives CASSLRSSYNEQFF. The rearrangement links TRBV7-2 to TRBJ2-1, with D uncertain. This CDR3 has 14 residues. Trimming took 3 bases from V and 0 from J, leaving 6 bases between them. Germline values: CDR1 SGHTA, CDR2 FQGNSA.

The chain employs TRBV7-8 and TRBJ1-4; tentatively, D is TRBD1 (5 bases). The CDR3 is made up of 15 amino acids. Trimming took 5 bases from V and 10 from J, leaving 20 bases between them. Germline-derived CDR1 and CDR2 are SGHVS and FQNEAQ. CDR3 loop: CASSARGRKRGKLFF. Written as DNA, the CDR3 is TGTGCCAGCAGCGCCCGGGGGAGGAAAAGAGGAAAACTGTTTTTT.

The chain uses TRBV10-1 and TRBJ2-7, with D perhaps being TRBD1 or TRBD2 (5 bases each). The germline CDR1 and CDR2 sequences are WNHNN and SYGVQD (reference sequence). This CDR3 has 14 amino acids. Trimming took 4 bases from V and 3 from J, leaving 13 bases between them. CDR3 loop: CASSVGGDLYEQYF. CDR3 nucleotide sequence: TGCGCCAGCAGTGTTGGGGGAGACCTCTACGAGCAGTACTTC.

The genes are TRBV30 and TRBJ1-2; TRBD1 is a possible D gene (5 bases). CDR1 is GTSNPN, CDR2 SVGIG, per germline (reference sequence). The CDR3 spans 12 residues. V shed 4 bases and J shed 2 bases, with 8 bases lying between them. The DNA of the CDR3 is TGTGCCTGGAACCCAGGGAACTATGGCTACACCTTC. Translation gives CAWNPGNYGYTF.

There are a few counts of this clone. The V gene is TRBV2, the J gene TRBJ2-3; tentative D call: TRBD2 (6 bases). CDR3 size: 14 residues. CDR1 is SNHLY, CDR2 FYNNEI, per germline. Trimming took off 5 bases at V and 4 bases at J, with 13 bases between the two ends. The CDR3 protein is CASSPGLQADTQYF. The CDR3 DNA is TGTGCCAGCAGTCCGGGACTGCAGGCAGATACGCAGTATTTT.

The CDR3 sequence is CASKFGNTIYF. CDR3 bases: TGTGCCAGTAAATTTGGAAACACCATATATTTT. The V call is TRBV19, the J call TRBJ1-3; D is undetermined. Germline CDR1 is LNHDA and CDR2 is SQIVND (reference sequence). V was cut by 7 bases and J by 3 bases, with 4 bases left in between. The length of the CDR3 is 11 residues.

The rearrangement links TRBV28 to TRBJ2-3, with 8 bases aligning to TRBD2. V shed 7 bases, J shed 4 bases, and the junction held 10 bases outside the gene matches. The germline V gene encodes CDR1 MDHEN and CDR2 SYDVKM. The CDR3 length is 15 residues. In nucleotides, the CDR3 is TGTGCCAGCACCCCTTCGGGACTAGGGCCAGATACGCAGTATTTT. Its translation is CASTPSGLGPDTQYF.

The V and J genes are TRBV10-3 and TRBJ1-6, with D possibly matching TRBD1 (6 bases). Trimming took off 5 bases at V and 5 bases at J, with 10 bases between the two ends. The CDR3 length is 14 residues. Germline-derived CDR1 and CDR2 are ENHRY and SYGVKD. CDR3 loop: CAISPAGDNSPLHF. The CDR3 DNA sequence: TGTGCCATCAGTCCCGCAGGGGATAATTCACCCCTCCACTTT.

The chain has TRBV7-8 and TRBJ2-5, with 7 bases aligning to TRBD2. The germline CDR1 and CDR2 sequences are SGHVS and FQNEAQ. V gave up 5 bases and J gave up 6 bases; unmatched junction bases: 18. The CDR3 is 17 amino acids. The chain's CDR3 is CASSPGFGAGEVKTQYF. CDR3 bases: TGTGCCAGCAGCCCCGGTTTCGGGGCGGGAGAGGTGAAGACCCAGTACTTC. Using reference TRBV7-8 and TRBJ2-5 for the parts outside the CDR3, the full variable domain is GAGVSQSPRYKVAKRGQDVALRCDPISGHVSLFWYQQALGQGPEFLTYFQNEAQLDKSGLPSDRFFAERPEGSVSTLKIQRTQQEDSAVYLCASSPGFGAGEVKTQYFGPGTRLLVL.

Comments on this clone: This same CDR3 is encoded by further DNA sequences in the sample. The V and J genes are TRBV6-2 or TRBV6-3 and TRBJ1-2; no clear D. Germline lookup yields CDR1 MNHEY and CDR2 SVGEGT. Trimming took off 5 bases at V and 2 bases at J, with 9 bases between the two ends. This CDR3 region has 13 residues. The CDR3 loop is CASSLDGNYGYTF. The CDR3 nucleotides read TGTGCCAGCAGTCTGGACGGGAACTATGGCTACACCTTC.